What follows are 21 T cell receptor beta chains derived from one specimen sequenced in a study of blood T cell repertoires in COVID-19. Assay used: immunoSEQ multiplex PCR; TCRdb lists only in-frame clones, some missing. The profile shows tens of thousands of clones, approximately 79% of them singletons. Material for sequencing was peripheral blood. These receptors were obtained from an elderly woman with acute or convalescent COVID-19.

This clone was counted a few times. The chain has TRBV24-1 and TRBJ2-1, with TRBD1 matching over 12 bases. V gave up 8 bases and J gave up 4 bases; unmatched junction bases: 2. Looked up from germline, CDR1 is KGHDR and CDR2 is SFDVKD. CDR3 length: 14 residues. CDR3 loop: CATMGQGAYNEQFF. CDR3 DNA: TGTGCCACCATGGGACAGGGGGCTTACAATGAGCAGTTCTTC.

The chain couples TRBV5-1 to TRBJ1-4; 8 positions agree with TRBD1. This CDR3 spans 15 amino acids. J was trimmed by 8 bases and V by 0 bases; bases with no gene match: 6. The V gene's germline CDR1 is SGHRS and CDR2 YFSETQ. This CDR3 is CASSLAGGQGEKLFF. The CDR3 DNA reads TGCGCCAGCAGCTTGGCAGGGGGCCAGGGGGAAAAACTGTTTTTT.

This clone was counted a single time. This chain links TRBV11-2 with TRBJ1-1; unclear D gene. The ends were cut back, 3 bases at V and 6 bases at J, with 11 bases in the middle. The CDR3 runs 13 residues. Germline V gives CDR1 SGHAT, CDR2 FQNNGV. As DNA, the CDR3 is TGTGCCAGCAGCTTCGTTCAGGACTCTGAAGCTTTCTTT. Translation gives CASSFVQDSEAFF.

About this clone: This clone may be a read error of a much larger clone one base away. The chain is built from TRBV5-6 and TRBJ2-1; 8 nucleotides line up with TRBD2. The germline gives CDR1 SGHDT, CDR2 YYEEEE. The ends lost 4 bases at V and 8 bases at J; junction bases unmatched: 8. The CDR3 has 14 amino acids. The CDR3 DNA is TGTGCCAGCAGCGTGGCCGACGGGGGGGATGAGCAGTTCTTC. Residues: CASSVADGGDEQFF.

The chain has TRBV6-6 and TRBJ2-1, with a possible D match to TRBD2 (7 bases). Looked up from germline, CDR1 is MNHNY and CDR2 is SVGAGI (reference sequence). The CDR3 spans 15 residues. Trimming cost V 7 bases and J 1 base, with 14 bases left between them. In DNA, the CDR3 is TGTGCCAGCAAAGTGGGAGGGGGTTCCTACAATGAGCAGTTCTTC. This sequence encodes CASKVGGGSYNEQFF.

The rearrangement joins TRBV14 to TRBJ2-1; D is unresolved. This CDR3 contains 13 residues. Trimming pared 4 bases from V and 2 bases from J, leaving 6 bases between. Germline CDR1 is SGHDN and CDR2 is FVKESK. The CDR3 coding sequence is TGTGCCAGCAGCCCCTCGGCCTACAATGAGCAGTTCTTC. It translates to CASSPSAYNEQFF.

The chain carries TRBV11-2 and TRBJ1-2; D not certain. This CDR3 comprises 13 residues. In germline, CDR1 is SGHAT, CDR2 FQNNGV. V was clipped by 3 bases and J by 2 bases, with 7 bases between them. Here the CDR3 reads CASSFAGNYGYTF. CDR3 in DNA: TGTGCCAGCAGCTTTGCAGGCAACTATGGCTACACCTTC.

V is TRBV30 and J is TRBJ1-2, with D possibly matching TRBD1 (6 bases). Trimming cost V 4 bases and J 4 bases, with 22 bases left between them. Germline V gene data show CDR1 as GTSNPN and CDR2 as SVGIG (reference sequence). The length of the CDR3 is 16 residues. In DNA form, the CDR3 reads TGTGCCTGGACCCCTTCCGGACAGACGTTCGTCTATGGCTACACCTTC. This sequence encodes CAWTPSGQTFVYGYTF.

J is TRBJ1-5 and V is TRBV5-1, with 7 positions matching TRBD1. The CDR3 consists of 15 residues. Germline loops: CDR1 SGHRS, CDR2 YFSETQ. V shed 2 bases and J 6 bases; nucleotides not matched to a gene: 8. CDR3 nucleotide sequence: TGCGCCAGCAGCTTAGGTCCAGGGGGGAGTCAGCCCCAGCATTTT. This encodes CASSLGPGGSQPQHF.

The chain couples TRBV28 to TRBJ1-4; 8 bases match TRBD1. This CDR3 comprises 14 residues. V shed 7 bases, J shed 6 bases, and the junction held 7 bases outside the gene matches. CDR1 and CDR2 from the germline V gene are MDHEN and SYDVKM. In nucleotides, the CDR3 is TGTGCCAGCACCCCACAGGGGGGAGATGAAAAACTGTTTTTT. This codes for CASTPQGGDEKLFF.

The J gene is TRBJ1-5, the V gene TRBV5-1, with unresolved D. There are 14 residues in the CDR3. Germline lookup yields CDR1 SGHRS and CDR2 YFSETQ. Trimming left V 0 bases short and J 6 bases short, with 10 bases between. Written as DNA, the CDR3 is TGCGCCAGCAGCTTGGAGGGCGGGATTCAGCCCCAGCATTTT. Its translation: CASSLEGGIQPQHF.

The J gene is TRBJ2-7, the V gene TRBV6-5; possible D gene TRBD2, 5 bases. The germline CDR1 and CDR2 sequences are MNHEY and SVGAGI. There are 11 residues in the CDR3. Trimming removed 7 bases from V and 6 bases from J, with 10 bases in between. CDR3 protein: CASKRDSEQYF. CDR3 sequence (DNA): TGTGCCAGCAAGAGGGATTCCGAGCAGTACTTC.

The chain is built from TRBV6-1 and TRBJ2-1, with 8 bases aligning to TRBD2. V lost 6 bases to trimming and J lost 5 bases; unmatched junction nucleotides: 3. CDR1 MNHNS and CDR2 SASEGT come from the germline V gene. The CDR3 is 13 residues long. CDR3 loop: CASRLSGDNEQFF. DNA for the CDR3: TGTGCCAGCAGGCTTAGCGGGGACAATGAGCAGTTCTTC.

The rearrangement uses TRBV7-2 and TRBJ1-1, with D maybe TRBD1 (6 bases). CDR3 length: 14 amino acids. Trimming stripped 3 bases from V and 5 bases from J, with 13 bases between. Per the germline V gene, CDR1 is SGHTA and CDR2 is FQGNSA. CDR3 in amino acids: CASSLGGRWTEAFF. CDR3 DNA: TGTGCCAGCAGCTTGGGGGGGCGCTGGACTGAAGCTTTCTTT.

The chain joins TRBV3-1 (or the pseudogene TRBV3-2) to TRBJ2-2; 7 bases are a match to TRBD1. V gave up 1 base and J gave up 7 bases; unmatched junction bases: 6. The CDR3 totals 15 residues. The germline V gene encodes CDR1 LGHDT and CDR2 YNNKEL (reference sequence). CDR3 DNA: TGTGCCAGCAGCCAAGTGAGGGGGCAGGGCGGGGAGCTGTTTTTT. It is translated as CASSQVRGQGGELFF.

The V and J genes are TRBV5-4 and TRBJ2-7; 7 positions agree with TRBD1. Looked up from germline, CDR1 is SGHNT and CDR2 is YYREEE (reference sequence). J was trimmed by 5 bases and V by 4 bases; bases with no gene match: 12. This CDR3 is 15 amino acids long. DNA for the CDR3: TGTGCCAGCAGCCACACCCCCGGGACAGTTAACGAGCAGTACTTC. Translation gives CASSHTPGTVNEQYF.

The chain recombines TRBV11-3 with TRBJ1-4, with unresolved D. CDR1 and CDR2 (germline): SGHNT, YENEEA. The CDR3 sequence is 15 residues long. V was pared by 1 base and J by 0 bases, with 6 bases between. DNA for the CDR3: TGTGCCAGCAGCTTAGGGGAGTCAACTAATGAAAAACTGTTTTTT. Protein sequence: CASSLGESTNEKLFF.

This clone was seen a handful of times. The chain recombines TRBV19 with TRBJ2-2; 8 nucleotides match TRBD2. The V gene end was trimmed by 7 bases and the J gene end by 2 bases; junction bases not matched to a gene: 9. Looked up from germline, CDR1 is LNHDA and CDR2 is SQIVND (reference sequence). This CDR3 comprises 16 residues. The chain's CDR3 is CASTINSGSNTGELFF. DNA of the CDR3: TGTGCCAGTACCATAAACAGCGGGAGTAACACCGGGGAGCTGTTTTTT.

The V and J genes are TRBV7-3 and TRBJ2-1; TRBD1 aligns across 10 bases. The junction had 7 bases not matched to a gene; V was cut back by 3 bases and J by 8 bases. Germline V CDR1 and CDR2: SGHTA, FQGTGA. This CDR3 spans 15 amino acids. CDR3 in amino acids: CASSFGTGDSHEQFF. The CDR3 DNA reads as TGTGCCAGCAGCTTTGGGACAGGGGACTCCCATGAGCAGTTCTTC.

The CDR3 DNA sequence: TGTGCCAGCAGTCTCGAAGGACAGGGCAATCAGCCCCAGCATTTT. Its translation: CASSLEGQGNQPQHF. The rearrangement joins TRBV2 to TRBJ1-5, with 7 bases fitting TRBD1. The CDR3 totals 15 residues. The germline V gene has CDR1 SNHLY and CDR2 FYNNEI. V lost 5 bases and J lost 2; bases outside the gene matches: 6.

The chain's CDR3 is CASGPVAGGGGYTF. The CDR3 DNA reads as TGTGCCAGTGGCCCGGTGGCGGGGGGCGGTGGCTACACCTTC. V and J are TRBV19 and TRBJ1-2, with a tentative D call TRBD1 (6 bases). Deletions cut 8 bases from V and 7 bases from J, with 20 bases between. The CDR3 length is 14 residues. Germline-derived CDR1 and CDR2 are LNHDA and SQIVND (reference sequence).